This T cell receptor (beta chain) was identified in a study of blood T cell repertoires in COVID-19 (dated by TCRdb to 2018 to 2020). Turning to the overall study: The collaborator samples originated in the United States, Italy and Spain and spanned the acute and convalescent phases of COVID-19. Sample metadata almost always included a de-identified subject ID, COVID-19 status, age in years and sex. The prospective study material was composed of cDNA or gDNA derived from T cells, B-cell-depleted T cells, or PBMCs. A freely available public database, intended as a resource for researchers studying the immune response to SARS-CoV-2, is where the repertoires were released. The samples were drawn from two sources: the first 160 participants of the ongoing ImmuneRACE study, and 950 to 1,500 subjects contributed by 6 global collaborators. Deeply sampled blood TCRbeta repertoires from subjects exposed to, actively infected with, or recovered from COVID-19 were included in the dataset. Where available, HLA class I and class II types were obtained from metadata supplied by the sample provider rather than from assay-based typing.

Each collaborating institution followed its own protocols to collect whole blood in K2EDTA tubes. For TCRbeta analysis, collaborators shipped samples as frozen whole blood, isolated PBMCs, or DNA extracted from either of those sample types. TCRbeta CDR3 regions were amplified from genomic DNA by means of the immunoSEQ Assay, a bias-controlled multiplex PCR. The source study handled its data this way. The number of nucleated cells in each sample was estimated by amplification of reference gene primers within the assay. To quantify the absolute abundance of each unique TCRbeta CDR3 rearrangement, sequence reads were collapsed and filtered. For each sample, productive Simpson clonality was calculated by taking the square root of Simpson's diversity index across productive rearrangements. TCRdb took over this immuneACCESS table, retaining in-frame rearrangements with V and J assigned. Such tables are incomplete; in checked studies, under half of the missing clones stem from an unresolved V gene, and the remainder is unexplained. The V and J calls and clone size were taken over from that table, and D and trimming were inferred from the DNA. The sample table shows roughly 180,000 clones, and 80% to 90% are seen once. The ten biggest clones cover about 2.1% of the sample.

What the work shows at the level of the full study, not this receptor alone: The amount of clinical and demographic metadata varied by source and participant and was provided uncurated.

This clone was seen just once. There is no known antigen for this receptor. The input lacks base qualities; no much larger clone sits a single base away. The TCR sequence derives from a man in his 70s with active or convalescent COVID-19. The material sequenced was peripheral blood.

The CDR3 here reads CASSLGDRHQETQYF. The sequenced DNA is TGTGCCAGCAGCTTAGGGGACAGGCATCAAGAGACCCAGTACTTC. The rearrangement combines TRBV7-9 with TRBJ2-5; a stretch of 8 junction bases matches TRBD1. The CDR3 goes from the cysteine to the phenylalanine over 15 residues. Only the CDR3 part of the read is kept: 45 bases, read in frame from the first base. CDR1 and CDR2 are read off the germline V gene (reference sequence) as SEHNR and FQNEAQ. V is cut back by 1 base and J by 2 bases, with 3 bases in the junction unmatched.